The 4 T cell receptor beta chains reported below all come from one sample, sequenced in a study of monozygotic twins with cystic fibrosis. Sequenced by immunoSEQ multiplex PCR; TCRdb stores in-frame clones only, minus some. Among 9,500 to 14,000 clones listed, roughly 95% were seen once. The sequenced sample consisted of blood. These receptors were obtained from a boy between 10 and 17 years old with cystic fibrosis.

Note on this clone: A read error may produce the germline difference seen at one junction end. The chain is built from TRBV16 and TRBJ2-1, with 8 bases identical to TRBD2. The germline V gene encodes CDR1 KGHSY and CDR2 FQNENV. CDR3 length equals 15 residues. CDR3 in DNA: TGTGCCAGCACCCAAGGCGCGGGAGGAGTGGGTGAGCAGTTCTTC. It codes for CASTQGAGGVGEQFF.

This chain connects TRBV30 to TRBJ2-5; 8 bases agree with TRBD2. With V trimmed by 3 bases and J by 6 bases, 9 bases remained unmatched. This CDR3 is 14 amino acids long. Per germline, CDR1 GTSNPN and CDR2 SVGIG (reference sequence). The CDR3 DNA follows: TGTGCCTGGAGGATAGCGGGACTGGGAAAGACCCAGTACTTC. It is translated as CAWRIAGLGKTQYF.

This chain's CDR3 is CSGGGSNEKLFF. CDR3 coding DNA: TGCAGCGGGGGAGGCTCTAATGAAAAACTGTTTTTT. The chain is built from TRBV29-1 and TRBJ1-4; D is uncertain. From germline, CDR1 is SQVTM and CDR2 ANQGSEA. The CDR3 covers 12 residues. V lost 7 bases and J 3 bases, leaving 9 bases between the germline ends.

The chain employs TRBV30 and TRBJ2-7; the D is unclear. V lost 0 bases and J 3 bases, leaving 3 bases between the germline ends. Germline lookup yields CDR1 GTSNPN and CDR2 SVGIG (reference sequence). CDR3 length equals 11 residues. The CDR3 nucleotides are TGTGCCTGGAGTGTACACTACGAGCAGTACTTC. It is translated as CAWSVHYEQYF.